This is a list of T cell receptor beta chains from one sample in a study of siplizumab effects on memory and regulatory T cells. Generated by immunoSEQ multiplex PCR, the TCRdb table keeps only in-frame clones and is missing some. The top ten clones hold about 0.32% of a sample with roughly 100,000 clones, about 92% of them seen once. The sample taken for sequencing was CD4+ T cells sorted from blood. These TCRs come from a human donor in good health. CDR3s include the opening cysteine and the closing phenylalanine or tryptophan. The D gene is left open where the match is weak. Clone sizes are given selectively: once, few, many, or a class where the clone is expanded.

J gene: TRBJ2-7; V gene: TRBV7-8; clone size: -; D gene: -; CDR3 DNA: TGTGCCAGCAGCTCTATTACAGTATCCTACGAGCAGTACTTC; CDR3 protein: CASSSITVSYEQYF
J gene: TRBJ2-1; V gene: TRBV4-1; clone size: -; D gene: TRBD2; CDR3 DNA: TGCGCCAGCACTCAGAGTAGCGGGGGTTACAATGAGCAGTTCTTC; CDR3 protein: CASTQSSGGYNEQFF
J gene: TRBJ2-3; V gene: TRBV7-8; clone size: -; D gene: TRBD2; CDR3 DNA: TGTGCCAGCAGCCCAGGGAGACTAGCGGGATGGTACGACACAGATACGCAGTATTTT; CDR3 protein: CASSPGRLAGWYDTDTQYF
J gene: TRBJ1-5; V gene: TRBV5-8; clone size: -; D gene: -; CDR3 DNA: TGTGCCAGCGGGGGAGGGCGGAGCAATCAGCCCCAGCATTTT; CDR3 protein: CASGGGRSNQPQHF
J gene: TRBJ2-5; V gene: TRBV7-2; clone size: -; D gene: -; CDR3 DNA: TGTGCCAGCAGCTTGAAAGGGCCGGGGGAGACCCAGTACTTC; CDR3 protein: CASSLKGPGETQYF
J gene: TRBJ2-2; V gene: TRBV30; clone size: -; D gene: -; CDR3 DNA: TGTGCCTGGAGTTTGTGGGGTACCTATGGACAGACGAACACCGGGGAGCTGTTTTTT; CDR3 protein: CAWSLWGTYGQTNTGELFF
J gene: TRBJ1-1; V gene: TRBV2; clone size: -; D gene: -; CDR3 DNA: TGTGCCAGCAGAATGGGACGGAATATGAACACTGAAGCTTTCTTT; CDR3 protein: CASRMGRNMNTEAFF
J gene: TRBJ2-7; V gene: TRBV7-6; clone size: -; D gene: -; CDR3 DNA: TGTGCCAGCAGCTTAGAGTCTTATGCAGGCCCTACCTACGAGCAGTACTTC; CDR3 protein: CASSLESYAGPTYEQYF
J gene: TRBJ2-2; V gene: TRBV7-3; clone size: -; D gene: -; CDR3 DNA: TGTGCCAGCAGCTTAACGGTGGGGCGCAACACCGGGGAGCTGTTTTTT; CDR3 protein: CASSLTVGRNTGELFF
J gene: TRBJ2-3; V gene: TRBV5-1; clone size: -; D gene: TRBD2; CDR3 DNA: TGCGCCAGCAGCTTGGCCCTAGCGGGGTACTCAGATACGCAGTATTTT; CDR3 protein: CASSLALAGYSDTQYF
J gene: TRBJ2-7; V gene: TRBV11-2; clone size: -; D gene: -; CDR3 DNA: TGTGCCAGCAGCTTATCTGGGGGGAATTACGAGCAGTACTTC; CDR3 protein: CASSLSGGNYEQYF
J gene: TRBJ2-3; V gene: TRBV9; clone size: once; D gene: -; CDR3 DNA: TGTGCCACCTCAGTAGCGGCCAACACAGATACGCAGTATTTT; CDR3 protein: CATSVAANTDTQYF
J gene: TRBJ2-5; V gene: TRBV2; clone size: -; D gene: TRBD2; CDR3 DNA: TGTGCCAGCAGTGGACTAGCGGGGGTCGAGACCCAGTACTTC; CDR3 protein: CASSGLAGVETQYF
J gene: TRBJ2-1; V gene: TRBV28; clone size: -; D gene: -; CDR3 DNA: TGTGCCAGCAGTTTACGGGAGTCTCTGGATGAGCAGTTCTTC; CDR3 protein: CASSLRESLDEQFF
J gene: TRBJ1-2; V gene: TRBV6-5; clone size: -; D gene: -; CDR3 DNA: TGTGCCAGCAGGAGAGCAGGGGATGGCTACACCTTC; CDR3 protein: CASRRAGDGYTF
J gene: TRBJ2-3; V gene: TRBV27; clone size: -; D gene: -; CDR3 DNA: TGTGCCAGCAGTTTGACGTTTTCAGATACGCAGTATTTT; CDR3 protein: CASSLTFSDTQYF
J gene: TRBJ2-7; V gene: TRBV7-9; clone size: -; D gene: -; CDR3 DNA: TGTGCCAGCAGCACAGACGACGGCAGGATCTCCTACGAGCAGTACTTC; CDR3 protein: CASSTDDGRISYEQYF
J gene: TRBJ2-5; V gene: TRBV5-1; clone size: -; D gene: -; CDR3 DNA: TGCGCCAGCAGCCCCGGCCTCGGACTCGAACCCCACCAAGAGACCCAGTACTTC; CDR3 protein: CASSPGLGLEPHQETQYF
J gene: TRBJ1-1; V gene: TRBV5-8; clone size: -; D gene: -; CDR3 DNA: TGTGCCAGCAGCTTAGCCGGGCGAGCTTTCTTT; CDR3 protein: CASSLAGRAFF
J gene: TRBJ2-1; V gene: TRBV11-2; clone size: -; D gene: -; CDR3 DNA: TGTGCCAGCAGCTTAGTAGTTAGGGGGGGCGTTGAGCAGTTCTTC; CDR3 protein: CASSLVVRGGVEQFF
J gene: TRBJ2-2; V gene: TRBV7-3; clone size: -; D gene: TRBD1; CDR3 DNA: TGTGCCAGCAGCCCCGTAATCGGGACAGGGGTAACCGGGGAGCTGTTTTTT; CDR3 protein: CASSPVIGTGVTGELFF
J gene: TRBJ2-1; V gene: TRBV4-1; clone size: once; D gene: TRBD1; CDR3 DNA: TGCGCCAGCAGCCAACCCCGGGACAGAACTTACAATGAGCAGTTCTTC; CDR3 protein: CASSQPRDRTYNEQFF